Following are 17 T cell receptor beta chains from one sample sequenced in a study of T cell clonotyping in hematopoietic cell transplantation. The assay was immunoSEQ multiplex PCR, and TCRdb's table has in-frame clones only and misses some. The data show 40,000 to 45,000 clones, roughly 94% seen once. The source material was peripheral blood mononuclear cells. The receptors here all came from a woman aged 50 to 65 in good health. Some clones in this sample may be carry-over from other donors' samples.

This sequence joins TRBV13 and TRBJ2-7, with 9 bases lining up with TRBD1. This CDR3 region has 17 residues. Unmatched junction bases numbered 11, after V lost 5 bases and J lost 0 bases. The germline gives CDR1 PRHDT, CDR2 FYEKMQ (reference sequence). CDR3 DNA: TGTGCCAGCAGCCGACTGTCTAGGACAGGGGACTCCTACGAGCAGTACTTC. It yields the protein CASSRLSRTGDSYEQYF.

The V and J genes are TRBV5-6 and TRBJ1-5, with 9 bases aligning to TRBD1. CDR1 and CDR2 from the germline V gene are SGHDT and YYEEEE. With 5 bases clipped from V and 5 bases from J, the junction kept 5 bases outside the gene matches. The CDR3 covers 14 residues. The CDR3 sequence is CASSSGTGYQPQHF. DNA for the CDR3: TGTGCCAGCAGTTCCGGGACAGGGTATCAGCCCCAGCATTTT.

J is TRBJ2-1 and V is TRBV15; TRBD2 agrees at 7 bases. Unmatched junction bases numbered 0, after V lost 1 base and J lost 0 bases. This CDR3 has 15 residues. Germline V gene data show CDR1 as LNHNV and CDR2 as YYDKDF (reference sequence). The CDR3 loop is CATSRGGGSYNEQFF. In DNA, the CDR3 is TGTGCCACCAGCAGAGGGGGGGGCTCCTACAATGAGCAGTTCTTC.

V usage is TRBV7-2 and J usage is TRBJ2-2; D not certain. The ends were cut back, 3 bases at V and 0 bases at J, with 14 bases in the middle. In germline, CDR1 is SGHTA, CDR2 FQGNSA. This CDR3 has 17 amino acids. For the CDR3, the DNA is TGTGCCAGCAGCTTTGGATTGGCGGAAGCGAACACCGGGGAGCTGTTTTTT. This sequence encodes CASSFGLAEANTGELFF. Filled out from reference TRBV7-2 and TRBJ2-2, the complete variable domain reads GAGVSQSPSNKVTEKGKDVELRCDPISGHTALYWYRQSLGQGLEFLIYFQGNSAPDKSGLPSDRFSAERTGGSVSTLTIQRTQQEDSAVYLCASSFGLAEANTGELFFGEGSRLTVL.

V is TRBV28 and J is TRBJ1-2, with 8 bases identical to TRBD1. CDR3 length: 15 residues. Trimming took 8 bases from V and 6 from J; bases not matched to a gene: 14. Germline-derived CDR1 and CDR2 are MDHEN and SYDVKM. This CDR3 reads CASEGLGQDRDGYTF. CDR3 nucleotides: TGTGCCAGCGAGGGATTGGGACAGGATAGGGATGGCTACACCTTC.

The V gene is TRBV2, the J gene TRBJ2-2; D perhaps matches TRBD2 (5 bases). Between the trimmed V and J ends, which lost 2 bases and 5 bases, there was a span of 12 bases. Germline lookup yields CDR1 SNHLY and CDR2 FYNNEI. This CDR3 has 15 amino acids. The CDR3 protein is CASSELPGDTGELFF. DNA of the CDR3: TGTGCCAGCAGTGAACTTCCCGGGGATACCGGGGAGCTGTTTTTT. Together with reference TRBV2 and TRBJ2-2, the CDR3 gives the full variable domain: EPEVTQTPSHQVTQMGQEVILRCVPISNHLYFYWYRQILGQKVEFLVSFYNNEISEKSEIFDDQFSVERPDGSNFTLKIRSTKLEDSAMYFCASSELPGDTGELFFGEGSRLTVL.

This chain joins TRBV15 and TRBJ2-5, with 8 bases that match TRBD1. Germline CDR1 is LNHNV and CDR2 is YYDKDF (reference sequence). V shed 3 bases and J 7 bases; nucleotides not matched to a gene: 7. The CDR3 is 14 residues long. The CDR3 here is CATSRDRVIGTQYF. CDR3 bases: TGTGCCACCAGCAGGGACAGGGTCATTGGGACCCAGTACTTC.

This clone occurred a few times. J is TRBJ2-5 and V is TRBV11-3; D is unclear. Trimming cost V 0 bases and J 5 bases, with 13 bases left between them. CDR1 SGHNT and CDR2 YENEEA come from the germline V gene. The CDR3 loop spans 15 amino acids. The CDR3 DNA sequence: TGTGCCAGCAGCTTAGATATGGACGTTGGGGAGACCCAGTACTTC. Residues: CASSLDMDVGETQYF. The variable domain in full, with the rest retrieved from reference TRBV11-3 and TRBJ2-5, is EAGVVQSPRYKIIEKKQPVAFWCNPISGHNTLYWYLQNLGQGPELLIRYENEEAVDDSQLPKDRFSAERLKGVDSTLKIQPAELGDSAVYLCASSLDMDVGETQYFGPGTRLLVL.

The chain has TRBV2 and TRBJ2-7; 7 bases match TRBD2. This CDR3 is 15 amino acids long. The germline V gene encodes CDR1 SNHLY and CDR2 FYNNEI. The junction had 4 bases not matched to a gene; V was cut back by 1 base and J by 1 base. The DNA for the CDR3 is TGTGCCAGCAGTGAAGGGTGGGGGGGTTCCTACGAGCAGTACTTC. This gives the protein CASSEGWGGSYEQYF. Full variable domain (remainder filled in from reference TRBV2 and TRBJ2-7): EPEVTQTPSHQVTQMGQEVILRCVPISNHLYFYWYRQILGQKVEFLVSFYNNEISEKSEIFDDQFSVERPDGSNFTLKIRSTKLEDSAMYFCASSEGWGGSYEQYFGPGTRLTVT.

This clone came up once. The rearrangement links TRBV4-3 to TRBJ2-5, with D perhaps TRBD2 (6 bases). The CDR3 loop spans 14 amino acids. Germline V CDR1 and CDR2: LGHNA, YSLEER. V lost 3 bases to trimming and J lost 5 bases, with 13 bases between them. The CDR3 region is CASSQFTGGETQYF. The CDR3 region has the DNA TGCGCCAGCAGCCAGTTTACCGGAGGGGAGACCCAGTACTTC.

V usage is TRBV15 and J usage is TRBJ1-6; D remains ambiguous. Germline V lookup: CDR1 LNHNV, CDR2 YYDKDF (reference sequence). V was trimmed by 1 base and J by 7 bases, leaving 5 bases between them. This CDR3 comprises 13 residues. CDR3 amino acids: CATSRGRNSPLHF. For the CDR3, the DNA is TGTGCCACCAGCAGAGGGAGAAATTCACCCCTCCACTTT.

CDR3 sequence (DNA): TGCAGCGTTTCTCTAGCGTCCGGGGAGCTGTTTTTT. Protein product: CSVSLASGELFF. The chain combines TRBV29-1 with TRBJ2-2, with D possibly being TRBD2 (6 bases). The germline CDR1 and CDR2 sequences are SQVTM and ANQGSEA. The CDR3 sequence is 12 residues long. V lost 5 bases, J lost 6 bases, and 10 bases lay in between.

The rearrangement uses TRBV4-1 and TRBJ1-1; possibly TRBD1 for D (5 bases). Trimming shortened V by 0 bases and J by 7 bases, and 9 bases separated the two germline ends. CDR1 is MGHRA and CDR2 is YSYEKL in the germline V gene. The CDR3 totals 13 residues. The CDR3 reads CASSQDGGNEAFF. CDR3 in DNA: TGCGCCAGCAGCCAAGACGGGGGGAATGAAGCTTTCTTT.

The rearrangement links TRBV5-1 to TRBJ1-2; D might be TRBD1 (5 bases). In germline, CDR1 is SGHRS, CDR2 YFSETQ. V lost 2 bases and J 4 bases, leaving 12 bases between the germline ends. This CDR3 has 14 amino acids. The CDR3 sequence: CASSFGGVGYGYTF. CDR3 bases: TGCGCCAGCAGCTTTGGGGGGGTAGGCTATGGCTACACCTTC.

The gene calls are TRBV5-6 and TRBJ1-5; D is possibly TRBD1 (6 bases). Between the trimmed V and J ends, which lost 6 bases and 6 bases, there was a span of 16 bases. The length of the CDR3 is 14 residues. Germline V gives CDR1 SGHDT, CDR2 YYEEEE. The CDR3 spells CASNRAGAAQPQHF. CDR3 sequence (DNA): TGTGCCAGCAACCGGGCAGGGGCGGCTCAGCCCCAGCATTTT.

The chain couples TRBV10-3 to TRBJ1-5; D unresolved. CDR1 is ENHRY and CDR2 is SYGVKD in the germline V gene. V was trimmed by 3 bases and J by 0 bases, leaving 9 bases between them. The length of the CDR3 is 15 residues. The CDR3 nucleotides read TGTGCCATCAGTGAAGGTGGTCATAGCAATCAGCCCCAGCATTTT. The encoded protein is CAISEGGHSNQPQHF.

This clone is a singleton in its sample. The chain carries TRBV11-3 and TRBJ1-1; the D is unclear. The CDR3 runs 13 residues. The V end was cut by 0 bases, the J end by 1 base, with 3 bases between. Per germline, CDR1 SGHNT and CDR2 YENEEA. CDR3 nucleotides: TGTGCCAGCAGCTTAGACGAGAACACTGAAGCTTTCTTT. It encodes CASSLDENTEAFF.